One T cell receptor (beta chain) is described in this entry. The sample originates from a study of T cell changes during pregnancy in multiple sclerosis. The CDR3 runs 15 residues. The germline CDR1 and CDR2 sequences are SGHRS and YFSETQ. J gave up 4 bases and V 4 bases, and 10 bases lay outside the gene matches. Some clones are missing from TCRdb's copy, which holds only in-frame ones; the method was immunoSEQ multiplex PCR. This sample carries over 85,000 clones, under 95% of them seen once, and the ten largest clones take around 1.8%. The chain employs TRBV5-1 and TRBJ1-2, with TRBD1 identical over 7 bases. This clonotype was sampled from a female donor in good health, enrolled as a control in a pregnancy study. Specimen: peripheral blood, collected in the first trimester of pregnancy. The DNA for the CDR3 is TGCGCCAGCAGCCCCCGACAGGGTGGCGTCTATGGCTACACCTTC. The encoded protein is CASSPRQGGVYGYTF.